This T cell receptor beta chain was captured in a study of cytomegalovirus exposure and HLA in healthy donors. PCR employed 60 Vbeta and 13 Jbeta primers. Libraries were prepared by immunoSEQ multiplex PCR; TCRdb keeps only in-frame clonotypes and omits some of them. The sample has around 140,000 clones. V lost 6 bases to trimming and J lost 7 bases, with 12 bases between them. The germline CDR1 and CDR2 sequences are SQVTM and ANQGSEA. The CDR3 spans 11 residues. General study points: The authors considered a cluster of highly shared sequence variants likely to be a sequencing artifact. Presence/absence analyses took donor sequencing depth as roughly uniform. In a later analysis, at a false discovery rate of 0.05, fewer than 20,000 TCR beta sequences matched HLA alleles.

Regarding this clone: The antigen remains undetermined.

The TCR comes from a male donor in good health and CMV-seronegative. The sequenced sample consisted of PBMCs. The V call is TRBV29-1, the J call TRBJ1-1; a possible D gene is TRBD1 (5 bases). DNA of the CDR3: TGCAGCGTCGCGGGACGGCTTGAAGCTTTCTTT. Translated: CSVAGRLEAFF.